The 25 T cell receptor beta chains given below trace back to one sample, sequenced in a study of shared clonotypes between healthy human individuals. Clones were sequenced by immunoSEQ multiplex PCR, and TCRdb holds only the in-frame ones, with some missing. The repertoire includes under 1,100,000 clones, around three quarters of them detected once, and 0.55% to 0.7% sits in the top ten. Sequencing used memory CD4+ T cells from PBMCs. The sample's subset: CD45RA-negative fraction. These receptors were taken from a man younger than 30 in good health. Some clones in this sample may be carry-over from other donors' samples.

The chain combines TRBV18 with TRBJ1-3, with unresolved D. The CDR3 length is 13 residues. CDR1 KGHSH and CDR2 LQKENI come from the germline V gene. V was trimmed by 6 bases and J by 4 bases, leaving 10 bases between them. CDR3 DNA: TGTGCCAGCTCTACTTCGTCCGGAAACACCATATATTTT. Protein: CASSTSSGNTIYF.

Worth noting for this clone: At one of its ends the junction is not consistent with the germline gene, which may arise from a read error. The V gene is TRBV4-2, the J gene TRBJ2-1, with TRBD2 matching 10 bases. CDR3 size: 15 residues. CDR1 is LGHNA, CDR2 YNFKEQ, per germline. The CDR3 coding sequence is TGTGCCAGCAGCCAGAGCGCCCAGCGGGAGGGCCCGGGGGTCTTC. Protein: CASSQSAQREGPGVF.

The count of this clone is one. A much larger clone sits a single nucleotide away, making a read error possible. In the same sample, other DNA sequences code for this CDR3. This rearrangement joins TRBV11-2 to TRBJ2-5; 7 bases fit TRBD1. The CDR3 consists of 13 residues. V lost 9 bases and J lost 3; bases outside the gene matches: 7. CDR1 is SGHAT and CDR2 is FQNNGV in the germline V gene. In DNA, the CDR3 is TGTGCCAGTACCCCGGGGACAGAAGAGACCCAGTACTTC. It codes for CASTPGTEETQYF.

V usage is TRBV7-3 and J usage is TRBJ2-1; TRBD1 aligns across 9 bases. Germline V lookup: CDR1 SGHTA, CDR2 FQGTGA. CDR3 size: 15 residues. The trim removed 4 bases at V and 5 bases at J, leaving 6 bases unmatched. CDR3 in amino acids: CASSYDRGLHNEQFF. The CDR3 bases are TGTGCCAGCAGCTACGACAGGGGGTTACACAATGAGCAGTTCTTC.

This chain joins TRBV9 and TRBJ2-3; D unclear. Deletions cut 5 bases from V and 2 bases from J, with 6 bases between. Germline V gives CDR1 SGDLS, CDR2 YYNGEE. The CDR3 has 12 amino acids. The CDR3 spells CASRVITDTQYF. CDR3 nucleotides: TGTGCCAGCAGAGTAATCACAGATACGCAGTATTTT.

J is TRBJ1-4 and V is TRBV18; tentatively, D is TRBD1 (6 bases). Trimming shortened V by 3 bases and J by 7 bases, and 12 bases separated the two germline ends. The CDR3 is made up of 14 amino acids. The V gene's germline CDR1 is KGHSH and CDR2 LQKENI. CDR3: CASSPTGASEKLFF. CDR3 nucleotides: TGTGCCAGCTCACCGACAGGAGCATCTGAAAAACTGTTTTTT.

The chain carries TRBV6-6 and TRBJ2-7, with 8 nucleotides matching TRBD2. Unmatched junction bases numbered 8, after V lost 6 bases and J lost 1 base. Germline V gives CDR1 MNHNY, CDR2 SVGAGI (reference sequence). CDR3 length equals 15 residues. The CDR3 loop is CASRGAGGRSYEQYF. The CDR3 DNA reads TGTGCCAGCAGAGGTGCGGGCGGGAGGTCCTACGAGCAGTACTTC.

The chain couples TRBV7-3 to TRBJ2-3, with D perhaps TRBD2 (6 bases). V was shortened by 5 bases and J by 3 bases, with 15 bases between the two germline ends. This CDR3 region has 15 residues. The germline V gene encodes CDR1 SGHTA and CDR2 FQGTGA. The CDR3 region has the DNA TGTGCCAGCAGCACAGGTCGGGGGATTACAGATACGCAGTATTTT. Protein product: CASSTGRGITDTQYF.

This clone was seen only a few times. The chain combines TRBV7-8 with TRBJ2-1; 16 bases are a match to TRBD2. The CDR3 covers 20 residues. Germline loops: CDR1 SGHVS, CDR2 FQNEAQ. Unmatched junction bases numbered 14, after V lost 6 bases and J lost 3 bases. CDR3 coding DNA: TGTGCCAGCAGGTGGGACGGCGGGACTAGCGGGAGGGCCGGCTACAATGAGCAGTTCTTC. It codes for CASRWDGGTSGRAGYNEQFF.

The rearrangement uses TRBV7-2 and TRBJ1-2, with D unclear. The V gene lost 5 bases and the J gene lost 4 bases, with 11 bases spanning the gap. The germline CDR1 and CDR2 sequences are SGHTA and FQGNSA. This CDR3 contains 13 residues. The CDR3 region is CASSAGNLYGYTF. CDR3 bases: TGTGCCAGCAGCGCCGGGAATCTCTATGGCTACACCTTC. Together with reference TRBV7-2 and TRBJ1-2, the CDR3 gives the full variable domain: GAGVSQSPSNKVTEKGKDVELRCDPISGHTALYWYRQSLGQGLEFLIYFQGNSAPDKSGLPSDRFSAERTGGSVSTLTIQRTQQEDSAVYLCASSAGNLYGYTFGSGTRLTVV.

V gene TRBV5-1 combines with J gene TRBJ2-7; 11 bases line up with TRBD2. The length of the CDR3 is 17 residues. Per the germline V gene, CDR1 is SGHRS and CDR2 is YFSETQ. After removal of 0 bases from V and 1 base from J, the junction contained 6 bases not matched to a gene. CDR3 sequence (DNA): TGCGCCAGCAGCTTGGCCATGACTAGCGGGAAGTCCTACGAGCAGTACTTC. As protein: CASSLAMTSGKSYEQYF.

The chain recombines TRBV5-4 with TRBJ2-7; 8 nucleotides agree with TRBD1. This CDR3 spans 14 amino acids. Germline V gene sequence: CDR1 SGHNT, CDR2 YYREEE (reference sequence). After removal of 3 bases from V and 0 bases from J, the junction contained 2 bases not matched to a gene. The CDR3 spells CASSSQGGSYEQYF. The CDR3 DNA is TGTGCCAGCAGCTCACAGGGGGGCTCCTACGAGCAGTACTTC.

This clone was detected a few times. V usage is TRBV5-8 and J usage is TRBJ2-5, with no clear D. The V end lost 4 bases, the J end lost 0 bases, and 7 bases lay between the germline ends. From germline, CDR1 is SGHTS and CDR2 YDEGEE. The CDR3 has 13 amino acids. CDR3 sequence: CASSRSYQETQYF. Here the CDR3 DNA reads TGTGCCAGCAGCAGGAGTTACCAAGAGACCCAGTACTTC.

The chain recombines TRBV28 with TRBJ2-7, with 10 positions matching TRBD1. Germline V lookup: CDR1 MDHEN, CDR2 SYDVKM. Trimming took 2 bases from V and 4 from J; bases not matched to a gene: 8. The CDR3 sequence is 16 residues long. The CDR3: CASSLGGQGMIYEQYF. The DNA for the CDR3 is TGTGCCAGCAGTTTAGGGGGACAGGGGATGATATACGAGCAGTACTTC.

This clone was counted many times. The rearrangement uses TRBV19 and TRBJ1-5, with unresolved D. Germline assignment: CDR1 LNHDA and CDR2 SQIVND (reference sequence). The CDR3 totals 16 residues. V gave up 3 bases and J gave up 2 bases, with 14 bases separating them. This chain's CDR3 is CASSMVGEGGNQPQHF. For the CDR3, the DNA is TGTGCCAGTAGTATGGTTGGGGAAGGAGGCAATCAGCCCCAGCATTTT.

This rearrangement joins TRBV18 to TRBJ2-5, with 8 bases that match TRBD1. V was pared by 6 bases and J by 10 bases, with 10 bases of the junction left unmatched. In germline, CDR1 is KGHSH, CDR2 LQKENI. The CDR3 totals 13 residues. This chain's CDR3 is CASSHIEDRVQYF. Written as DNA, the CDR3 is TGTGCCAGCTCCCACATTGAGGACAGGGTCCAGTACTTC.

V is TRBV25-1 and J is TRBJ1-1; D remains ambiguous. This CDR3 has 14 amino acids. The germline gives CDR1 MGHDK, CDR2 SYGVNS. V shed 2 bases and J shed 5 bases, with 12 bases lying between them. CDR3 nucleotides: TGTGCCAGCAGTGAACGGACGGGGAGAACTGAAGCTTTCTTT. This sequence encodes CASSERTGRTEAFF.

The chain joins TRBV5-5 to TRBJ1-4; D is unresolved. Trimming left V 1 base short and J 8 bases short, with 12 bases between. The CDR3 totals 14 residues. CDR1 and CDR2 (germline): SGHKS, YYEKEE (reference sequence). CDR3 in amino acids: CASSLFGVSEKLFF. The CDR3 DNA is TGTGCCAGCAGCTTGTTTGGTGTATCCGAAAAACTGTTTTTT.

This chain uses TRBV9 with TRBJ2-7; the match to TRBD2 covers 7 bases. V lost 0 bases, J lost 6 bases, and 9 bases stayed unmatched. The CDR3 runs to 15 residues. Germline-derived CDR1 and CDR2 are SGDLS and YYNGEE. The CDR3 spells CASSVDWLAASEQYF. The CDR3, as DNA: TGTGCCAGCAGCGTAGATTGGCTAGCGGCCTCCGAGCAGTACTTC.

The chain couples TRBV2 to TRBJ1-4; D may be TRBD1 (5 bases). The CDR3 is 16 residues long. Germline loops: CDR1 SNHLY, CDR2 FYNNEI. V was cut by 5 bases and J by 0 bases, with 13 bases left in between. CDR3: CASSRQGVATNEKLFF. CDR3 sequence (DNA): TGTGCCAGCAGTCGGCAGGGAGTAGCAACTAATGAAAAACTGTTTTTT.

This clone appeared a single time. The V call is TRBV30, the J call TRBJ1-2; unclear D gene. Germline V gives CDR1 GTSNPN, CDR2 SVGIG (reference sequence). CDR3 length equals 12 residues. V shed 4 bases and J shed 4 bases, with 10 bases lying between them. Written as DNA, the CDR3 is TGTGCCTGGACAGGAACCACCTATGGCTACACCTTC. It specifies CAWTGTTYGYTF.

The J gene is TRBJ1-5, the V gene TRBV19; a weak D match, TRBD1 (5 bases). Germline V gene sequence: CDR1 LNHDA, CDR2 SQIVND (reference sequence). The V end lost 4 bases, the J end lost 0 bases, and 10 bases lay between the germline ends. The CDR3 is 15 residues long. The DNA for the CDR3 is TGTGCCAGTAGTAATGGGGGGGTTAGCAATCAGCCCCAGCATTTT. It specifies CASSNGGVSNQPQHF.

The gene calls are TRBV7-6 and TRBJ1-4; D uncertain. Trimming took 4 bases from V and 1 from J, leaving 10 bases between them. The CDR3 runs to 15 residues. CDR1 and CDR2 (germline): SGHVS, FNYEAQ. The CDR3 coding sequence is TGTGCCAGCAGCTCCATCCTTCGAACTAATGAAAAACTGTTTTTT. Amino acid sequence: CASSSILRTNEKLFF. The entire variable domain, with the rest obtained from reference TRBV7-6 and TRBJ1-4, is as follows: GAGVSQSPRYKVTKRGQDVALRCDPISGHVSLYWYRQALGQGPEFLTYFNYEAQQDKSGLPNDRFSAERPEGSISTLTIQRTEQRDSAMYRCASSSILRTNEKLFFGSGTQLSVL.

The gene calls are TRBV6-1 and TRBJ2-5; D is unresolved. The CDR3 contains 14 residues. Looked up from germline, CDR1 is MNHNS and CDR2 is SASEGT. V dropped 2 bases and J dropped 5 bases, with 12 bases sitting between them. The CDR3 DNA is TGTGCCAGCAGTGAAATTAGCTTCGGGGAGACCCAGTACTTC. Its translation is CASSEISFGETQYF.

The V and J genes are TRBV28 and TRBJ2-6; TRBD1 agrees at 12 bases. This CDR3 spans 18 amino acids. V shed 7 bases and J 4 bases; nucleotides not matched to a gene: 11. The germline V gene has CDR1 MDHEN and CDR2 SYDVKM. DNA for the CDR3: TGTGCCAGCATTCCAGGCGGGACAGGGGGCTCGGGGGCCAACGTCCTGACTTTC. The encoded protein is CASIPGGTGGSGANVLTF. Together with reference TRBV28 and TRBJ2-6, the CDR3 gives the full variable domain: DVKVTQSSRYLVKRTGEKVFLECVQDMDHENMFWYRQDPGLGLRLIYFSYDVKMKEKGDIPEGYSVSREKKERFSLILESASTNQTSMYLCASIPGGTGGSGANVLTFGAGSRLTVL.